Listed below are T cell receptor beta chains from one sample, sequenced in a study of monozygotic twins with inflammatory bowel disease. TCRdb re-called the 5' RACE reads and shows each CDR3 protein once, DNA omitted. The sample holds some 450,000 distinct CDR3 sequences. The sequenced sample consisted of blood. The receptor source for this set is a human donor with ulcerative colitis or Crohn's disease, or a healthy co-twin of an affected twin (not recorded which). Each CDR3 is given with its conserved first and last residue.

J gene,V gene,CDR3 protein
TRBJ2-5,TRBV10-3,CAISEGLAEQETQYF
TRBJ2-5,TRBV19,CASSIIELGAETQYF
TRBJ1-1,TRBV11-3,CASAGRNTEAFF
TRBJ2-2,TRBV18,CASSHQRAGTTGELFF
TRBJ2-7,TRBV7-9,CASSFKQGSSYEQYF
TRBJ1-2,TRBV6-2/TRBV6-3,CATVGRGNYGYTF
TRBJ2-7,TRBV5-6,CASNDRYEQYF
TRBJ2-1,TRBV28,CASSRSTGRPEQFF
TRBJ2-3,TRBV12-3/TRBV12-4,CASSFSRAGTDTQYF
TRBJ2-3,TRBV4-2,CASSQEWRGNTDTQYF
TRBJ2-3,TRBV20-1,CSAFLGRTQYF
TRBJ1-1,TRBV29-1,CSASPLKQGNTEAFF
TRBJ2-3,TRBV29-1,CSVPGTSGITDTQYF
TRBJ2-3,TRBV12-3/TRBV12-4,CASSSSNTQYF
TRBJ1-2,TRBV12-3/TRBV12-4,CASSSGALGYGYTF
TRBJ2-1,TRBV7-8,CASSLSGRVGNEQFF
TRBJ2-1,TRBV2,CASSVYTSGDEQFF
TRBJ2-2,TRBV12-3/TRBV12-4,CASSIAGVGTGELFF
TRBJ1-5,TRBV5-6,CASSLKTSNQPQHF
TRBJ1-2,TRBV6-1,CASRPGGSGYTF
TRBJ2-2,TRBV7-8,CASSLGRLAGGDTGELFF
TRBJ1-1,TRBV7-6,CASSRLLGGGTEAFF
TRBJ2-1,TRBV5-1,CASSNRDSPNNEQFF
TRBJ2-1,TRBV4-1,CASSQVLGGGLYNEQFF
TRBJ1-2,TRBV27,CASRTGGALDRPEIYGYTF
TRBJ2-5,TRBV15,CATSRGQGQETQYF
TRBJ1-2,TRBV30,CAWSGGGDYGYTF
TRBJ2-3,TRBV20-1,CSARDTLSTDTQYF
TRBJ1-1,TRBV5-1,CPSSLRQGGEAFF
TRBJ2-1,TRBV29-1,CSADQSLNNEQFF
TRBJ2-2,TRBV27,CASSLGGWGTGELFF
TRBJ2-7,TRBV6-1,CATKIPQGLAGRYEQYF
TRBJ1-2,TRBV18,CASSPATAYGYTF
TRBJ2-1,TRBV5-1,CASSLGLAVYNEQFF
TRBJ1-2,TRBV25-1,CASSDPHRDKTKFYGYTF
TRBJ2-4,TRBV24-1,CATSEAKGNIQYF
TRBJ2-7,TRBV4-3,CASSQDQGYEQYF
TRBJ2-1,TRBV15,CATRKTGLNNEQFF
TRBJ2-5,TRBV2,CASSETGQYQETQYF
TRBJ1-1,TRBV12-3/TRBV12-4,CASVQGRVTEAFF
TRBJ2-7,TRBV6-5,CASSSQGLHYEQYF
TRBJ2-5,TRBV7-2,CASKAVETQYF
TRBJ2-3,TRBV5-1,CASSSTDFSTDTQYF
TRBJ1-5,TRBV28,CASSLLGAHQPQHF
TRBJ2-1,TRBV7-2,CASSYLGLSNEQFF
TRBJ2-1,TRBV4-2,CASSQPNRDEQFF